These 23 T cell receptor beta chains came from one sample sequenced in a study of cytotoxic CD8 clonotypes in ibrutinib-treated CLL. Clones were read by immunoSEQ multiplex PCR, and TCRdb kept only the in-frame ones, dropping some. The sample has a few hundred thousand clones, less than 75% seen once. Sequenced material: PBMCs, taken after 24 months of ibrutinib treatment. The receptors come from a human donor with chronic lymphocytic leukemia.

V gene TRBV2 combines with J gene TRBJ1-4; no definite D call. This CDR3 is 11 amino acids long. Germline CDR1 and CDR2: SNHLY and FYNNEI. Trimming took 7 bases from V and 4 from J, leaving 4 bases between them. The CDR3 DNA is TGTGCCAGCATTGATAATGAAAAACTGTTTTTT. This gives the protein CASIDNEKLFF. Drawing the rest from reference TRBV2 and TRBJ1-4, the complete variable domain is EPEVTQTPSHQVTQMGQEVILRCVPISNHLYFYWYRQILGQKVEFLVSFYNNEISEKSEIFDDQFSVERPDGSNFTLKIRSTKLEDSAMYFCASIDNEKLFFGSGTQLSVL.

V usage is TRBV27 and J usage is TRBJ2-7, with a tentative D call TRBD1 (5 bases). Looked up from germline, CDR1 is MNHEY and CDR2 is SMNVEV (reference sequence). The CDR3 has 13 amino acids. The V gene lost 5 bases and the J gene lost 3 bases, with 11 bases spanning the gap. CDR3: CASSAPGIYEQYF. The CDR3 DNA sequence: TGTGCCAGCAGTGCTCCAGGGATCTACGAGCAGTACTTC.

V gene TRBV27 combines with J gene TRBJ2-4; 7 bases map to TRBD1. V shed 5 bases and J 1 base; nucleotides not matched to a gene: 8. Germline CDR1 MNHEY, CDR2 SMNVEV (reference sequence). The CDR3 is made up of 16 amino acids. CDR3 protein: CASSTTGTGAKNIQYF. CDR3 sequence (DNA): TGTGCCAGCAGTACGACAGGGACGGGGGCCAAAAACATTCAGTACTTC.

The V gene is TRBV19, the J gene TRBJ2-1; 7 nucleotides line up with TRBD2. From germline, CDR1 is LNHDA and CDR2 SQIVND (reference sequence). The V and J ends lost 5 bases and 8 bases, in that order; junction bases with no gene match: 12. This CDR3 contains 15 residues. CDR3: CASSPSSAGAYEQFF. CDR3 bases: TGTGCCAGTAGTCCCTCAAGCGCGGGAGCCTATGAGCAGTTCTTC. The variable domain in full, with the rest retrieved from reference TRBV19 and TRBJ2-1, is DGGITQSPKYLFRKEGQNVTLSCEQNLNHDAMYWYRQDPGQGLRLIYYSQIVNDFQKGDIAEGYSVSREKKESFPLTVTSAQKNPTAFYLCASSPSSAGAYEQFFGPGTRLTVL.

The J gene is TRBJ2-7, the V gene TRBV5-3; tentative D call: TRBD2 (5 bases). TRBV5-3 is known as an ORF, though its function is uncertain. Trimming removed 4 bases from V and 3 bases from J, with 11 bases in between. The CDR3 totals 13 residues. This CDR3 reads CARSQDFHYEQYF. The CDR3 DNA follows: TGTGCCAGAAGCCAGGACTTCCACTACGAGCAGTACTTC.

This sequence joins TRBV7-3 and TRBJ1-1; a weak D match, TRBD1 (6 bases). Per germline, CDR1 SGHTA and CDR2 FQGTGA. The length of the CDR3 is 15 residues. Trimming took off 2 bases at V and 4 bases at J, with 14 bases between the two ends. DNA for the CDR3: TGTGCCAGCAGCTTATCGGGGGGCGAAATCACTGAAGCTTTCTTT. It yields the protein CASSLSGGEITEAFF.

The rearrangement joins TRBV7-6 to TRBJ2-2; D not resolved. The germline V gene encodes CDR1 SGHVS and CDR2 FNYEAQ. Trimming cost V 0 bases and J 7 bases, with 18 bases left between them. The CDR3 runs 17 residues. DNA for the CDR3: TGTGCCAGCAGCTTAGCGCCGTCCAGAATTGGGAACGGGGAGCTGTTTTTT. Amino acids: CASSLAPSRIGNGELFF. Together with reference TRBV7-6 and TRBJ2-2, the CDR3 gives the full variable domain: GAGVSQSPRYKVTKRGQDVALRCDPISGHVSLYWYRQALGQGPEFLTYFNYEAQQDKSGLPNDRFSAERPEGSISTLTIQRTEQRDSAMYRCASSLAPSRIGNGELFFGEGSRLTVL.

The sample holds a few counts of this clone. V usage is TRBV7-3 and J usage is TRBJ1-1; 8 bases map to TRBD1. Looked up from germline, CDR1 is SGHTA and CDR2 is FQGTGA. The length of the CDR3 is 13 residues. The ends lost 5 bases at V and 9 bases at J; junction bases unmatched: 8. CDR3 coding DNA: TGTGCCAGCAGCCAACAAACAGGGGGACAAGCTTTCTTT. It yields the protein CASSQQTGGQAFF.

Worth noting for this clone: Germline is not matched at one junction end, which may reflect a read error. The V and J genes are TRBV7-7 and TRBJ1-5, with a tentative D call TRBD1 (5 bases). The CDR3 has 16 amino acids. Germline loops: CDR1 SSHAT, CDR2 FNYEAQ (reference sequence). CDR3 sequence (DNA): TGTGCTAGCAGCACATCCAGGGTGAGGGGCAATCAGCCCCAGCATTTT. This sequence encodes CASSTSRVRGNQPQHF.

The CDR3, as DNA: TGTGCCAGCCATCAACAGGTACCCCATTCTAACACCTTC. Protein: CASHQQVPHSNTF. The chain has TRBV28 and TRBJ1-2; D perhaps matches TRBD1 (5 bases). The CDR3 spans 13 residues. Trimming removed 8 bases at V and 12 bases at J, with 22 bases between. The germline V gene has CDR1 MDHEN and CDR2 SYDVKM.

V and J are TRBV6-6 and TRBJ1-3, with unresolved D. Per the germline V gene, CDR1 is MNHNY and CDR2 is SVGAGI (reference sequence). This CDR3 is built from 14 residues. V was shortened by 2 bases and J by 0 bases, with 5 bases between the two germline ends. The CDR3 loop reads CASSYGSSGNTIYF. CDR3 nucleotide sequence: TGTGCCAGCAGTTACGGCAGCTCTGGAAACACCATATATTTT.

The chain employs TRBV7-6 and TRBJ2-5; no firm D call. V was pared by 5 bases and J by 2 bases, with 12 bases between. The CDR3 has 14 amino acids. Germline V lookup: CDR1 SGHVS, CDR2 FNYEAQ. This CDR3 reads CASSLRRPQETQYF. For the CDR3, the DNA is TGTGCCAGCAGCCTCAGAAGACCTCAAGAGACCCAGTACTTC.

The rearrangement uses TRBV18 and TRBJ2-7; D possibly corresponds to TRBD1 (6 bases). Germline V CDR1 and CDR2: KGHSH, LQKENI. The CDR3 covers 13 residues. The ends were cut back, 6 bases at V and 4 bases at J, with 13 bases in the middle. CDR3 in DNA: TGTGCCAGCTCCTCGGGACATGGATACGAGCAGTACTTC. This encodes CASSSGHGYEQYF.

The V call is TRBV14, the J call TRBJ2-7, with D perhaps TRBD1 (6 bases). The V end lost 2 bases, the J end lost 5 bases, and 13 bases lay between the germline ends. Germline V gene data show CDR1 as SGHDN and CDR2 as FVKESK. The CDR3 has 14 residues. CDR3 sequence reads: CASSQRQDKDEQYF. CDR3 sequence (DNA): TGTGCCAGCAGCCAAAGACAGGACAAGGACGAGCAGTACTTC. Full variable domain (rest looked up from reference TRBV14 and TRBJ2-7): EAGVTQFPSHSVIEKGQTVTLRCDPISGHDNLYWYRRVMGKEIKFLLHFVKESKQDESGMPNNRFLAERTGGTYSTLKVQPAELEDSGVYFCASSQRQDKDEQYFGPGTRLTVT.

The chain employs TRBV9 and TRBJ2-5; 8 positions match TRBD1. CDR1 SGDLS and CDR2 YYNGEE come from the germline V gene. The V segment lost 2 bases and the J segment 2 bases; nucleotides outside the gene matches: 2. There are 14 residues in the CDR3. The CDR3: CASSVGQGQETQYF. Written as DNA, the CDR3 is TGTGCCAGCAGCGTCGGACAGGGACAAGAGACCCAGTACTTC. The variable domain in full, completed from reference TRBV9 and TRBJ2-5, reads DSGVTQTPKHLITATGQRVTLRCSPRSGDLSVYWYQQSLDQGLQFLIQYYNGEERAKGNILERFSAQQFPDLHSELNLSSLELGDSALYFCASSVGQGQETQYFGPGTRLLVL.

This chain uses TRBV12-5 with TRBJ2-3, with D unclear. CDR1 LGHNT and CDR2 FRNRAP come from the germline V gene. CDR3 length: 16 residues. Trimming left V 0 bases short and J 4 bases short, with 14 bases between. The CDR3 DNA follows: TGTGCTAGTGGTTTGGTACTCGGCCACTACCCAGATACGCAGTATTTT. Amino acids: CASGLVLGHYPDTQYF.

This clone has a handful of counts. The CDR3 reads CASSFAGSNQPQHF. The CDR3 DNA reads as TGTGCCAGCAGTTTCGCCGGAAGCAATCAGCCCCAGCATTTT. The gene calls are TRBV27 and TRBJ1-5; D remains unclear. This CDR3 region has 14 residues. Between the trimmed V and J ends, which lost 3 bases and 1 base, there was a span of 7 bases. Germline V gene data show CDR1 as MNHEY and CDR2 as SMNVEV (reference sequence).

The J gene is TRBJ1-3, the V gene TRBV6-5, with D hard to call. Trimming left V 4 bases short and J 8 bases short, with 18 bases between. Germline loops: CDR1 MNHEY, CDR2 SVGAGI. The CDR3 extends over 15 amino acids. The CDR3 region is CASSCETFNFYTIYF. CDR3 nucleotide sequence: TGTGCCAGCAGTTGCGAGACGTTTAATTTTTACACCATATATTTT.

CDR3 DNA: TGTGCCAGCAAGCCGGGGAACATGCCGTTCTTC. Protein sequence: CASKPGNMPFF. V and J are TRBV2 and TRBJ2-1, with D tentatively TRBD2 (5 bases). Germline V lookup: CDR1 SNHLY, CDR2 FYNNEI. Trimming cost V 7 bases and J 15 bases, with 16 bases left between them. CDR3 length: 11 residues.

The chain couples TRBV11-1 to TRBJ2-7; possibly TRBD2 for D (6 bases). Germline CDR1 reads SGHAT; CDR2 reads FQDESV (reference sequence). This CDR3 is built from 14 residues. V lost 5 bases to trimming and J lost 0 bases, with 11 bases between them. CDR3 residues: CASSPSGPSYEQYF. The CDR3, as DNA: TGTGCCAGCAGCCCCAGCGGGCCCTCCTACGAGCAGTACTTC.

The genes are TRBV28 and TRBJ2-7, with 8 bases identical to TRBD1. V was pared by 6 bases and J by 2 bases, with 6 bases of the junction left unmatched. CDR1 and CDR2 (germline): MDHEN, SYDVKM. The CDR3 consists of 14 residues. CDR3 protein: CASRPGQVTYEQYF. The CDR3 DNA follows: TGTGCCAGCAGACCGGGACAGGTAACCTACGAGCAGTACTTC.

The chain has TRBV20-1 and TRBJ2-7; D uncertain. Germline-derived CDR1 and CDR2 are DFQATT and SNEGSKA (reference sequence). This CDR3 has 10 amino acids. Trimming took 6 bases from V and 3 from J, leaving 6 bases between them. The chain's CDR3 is CSAHNYEQYF. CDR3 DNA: TGCAGTGCCCACAACTACGAGCAGTACTTC.

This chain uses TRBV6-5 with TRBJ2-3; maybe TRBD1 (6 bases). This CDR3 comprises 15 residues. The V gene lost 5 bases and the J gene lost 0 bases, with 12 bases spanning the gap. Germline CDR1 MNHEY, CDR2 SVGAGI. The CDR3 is CASSRGHPSTDTQYF. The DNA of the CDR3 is TGTGCCAGCAGTCGGGGACACCCTAGCACAGATACGCAGTATTTT.